This T cell receptor beta chain was sequenced for a study of blood T cell repertoires in COVID-19. Overall study: PBMCs, B-cell-depleted T cells, or T cells provided the cDNA or gDNA that made up the material.

Germline V gives CDR1 LNHDA, CDR2 SQIVND (reference sequence). The CDR3 is made up of 15 amino acids. Germline trimming cut 3 bases from V and 3 bases from J; bases unmatched to any gene: 1. Some clones are missing from TCRdb's copy, which holds only in-frame ones; the method was immunoSEQ multiplex PCR. The profile shows 130,000 to 150,000 clones, more than 80% of them singletons. The chain couples TRBV19 to TRBJ2-1; 11 positions agree with TRBD1. The sequencing input was peripheral blood. The receptor comes from a human donor in a cohort sampled during active COVID-19. CDR3 amino acids: CASSIGTGGYNEQFF. In DNA, the CDR3 is TGTGCCAGTAGTATCGGGACAGGGGGCTACAATGAGCAGTTCTTC. Combining the CDR3 with reference TRBV19 and TRBJ2-1 gives the whole variable domain DGGITQSPKYLFRKEGQNVTLSCEQNLNHDAMYWYRQDPGQGLRLIYYSQIVNDFQKGDIAEGYSVSREKKESFPLTVTSAQKNPTAFYLCASSIGTGGYNEQFFGPGTRLTVL.